This is a list of T cell receptor beta chains from one sample in a study of T cells after somatic rescue of genetic block. The assay was immunoSEQ multiplex PCR, and TCRdb's table has in-frame clones only and misses some. The sample has tens of thousands of clones, roughly 96% seen once. The specimen was peripheral blood mononuclear cells (PBMCs). These TCRs come from a child under two years old. The CDR3 runs from the conserved cysteine through the conserved F or W. The D gene is left open where the match is weak. The listing skips clone size in some rows; elsewhere it reads once, few, many or a size class.

j_gene: TRBJ2-5; abundance: -; v_gene: TRBV10-1; d_gene: -; CDR3aa: CASSEWGETQYF; CDR3nt: TGCGCCAGCAGTGAGTGGGGAGAGACCCAGTACTTC
j_gene: TRBJ2-2; abundance: once; v_gene: TRBV28; d_gene: TRBD2; CDR3aa: CASDGQGGTSGMNTGELFF; CDR3nt: TGTGCCAGCGACGGGCAGGGGGGTACTAGCGGGATGAACACCGGGGAGCTGTTTTTT
j_gene: TRBJ1-2; abundance: once; v_gene: TRBV14; d_gene: -; CDR3aa: CASSQQNYGYTF; CDR3nt: TGTGCCAGCAGCCAACAAAACTATGGCTACACCTTC
j_gene: TRBJ1-5; abundance: -; v_gene: TRBV19; d_gene: -; CDR3aa: CASSPVPGSNQPQHF; CDR3nt: TGTGCCAGTAGCCCAGTCCCAGGGAGCAATCAGCCCCAGCATTTT
j_gene: TRBJ1-3; abundance: -; v_gene: TRBV7-9; d_gene: -; CDR3aa: CASSLDSSGNTIYF; CDR3nt: TGTGCCAGCAGCTTAGACAGCTCTGGAAACACCATATATTTT
j_gene: TRBJ1-5; abundance: -; v_gene: TRBV4-2; d_gene: -; CDR3aa: CASSQDRDLPQHF; CDR3nt: TGTGCCAGCAGCCAAGATCGGGACCTTCCCCAGCATTTT
j_gene: TRBJ2-5; abundance: -; v_gene: TRBV11-2; d_gene: TRBD1; CDR3aa: CASSLEDRRETQYF; CDR3nt: TGTGCCAGCAGCTTAGAGGACAGGAGAGAGACCCAGTACTTC
j_gene: TRBJ2-3; abundance: -; v_gene: TRBV5-4; d_gene: TRBD2; CDR3aa: CASSLREGTDTQYF; CDR3nt: TGTGCCAGCAGCTTGCGGGAGGGCACAGATACGCAGTATTTT
j_gene: TRBJ1-2; abundance: -; v_gene: TRBV20-1; d_gene: -; CDR3aa: CSARGGNGYTF; CDR3nt: TGCAGTGCTAGAGGGGGCAATGGCTACACCTTC
j_gene: TRBJ2-2; abundance: -; v_gene: TRBV6-5; d_gene: TRBD1; CDR3aa: CASSYPAGGTGELFF; CDR3nt: TGTGCCAGCAGTTACCCCGCAGGGGGCACCGGGGAGCTGTTTTTT
j_gene: TRBJ1-5; abundance: -; v_gene: TRBV6-5; d_gene: -; CDR3aa: CASSYRGGNQPQHF; CDR3nt: TGTGCCAGCAGTTACAGGGGAGGCAATCAGCCCCAGCATTTT
j_gene: TRBJ1-1; abundance: -; v_gene: TRBV11-2; d_gene: -; CDR3aa: CASSLDSTEAFF; CDR3nt: TGTGCCAGCAGCTTGGACAGCACTGAAGCTTTCTTT
j_gene: TRBJ1-6; abundance: once; v_gene: TRBV27; d_gene: -; CDR3aa: CASSLRTANSPLHF; CDR3nt: TGTGCCAGCAGTTTGAGGACAGCTAATTCACCCCTCCACTTT
j_gene: TRBJ1-3; abundance: -; v_gene: TRBV5-1; d_gene: -; CDR3aa: CASSLAGGAGNTIYF; CDR3nt: TGCGCCAGCAGCTTGGCCGGGGGGGCTGGAAACACCATATATTTT
j_gene: TRBJ2-3; abundance: once; v_gene: TRBV6-1; d_gene: TRBD2; CDR3aa: CASSVGLAGTDTQYF; CDR3nt: TGTGCCAGCAGTGTTGGGCTAGCGGGCACAGATACGCAGTATTTT
j_gene: TRBJ2-3; abundance: -; v_gene: TRBV7-3; d_gene: TRBD2; CDR3aa: CASSRLGTSGSTDTQYF; CDR3nt: TGTGCCAGCAGCCGCCTGGGGACTAGCGGGAGCACAGATACGCAGTATTTT
j_gene: TRBJ1-1; abundance: -; v_gene: TRBV5-1; d_gene: -; CDR3aa: CASSPTFEEEAFF; CDR3nt: TGCGCCAGCAGCCCTACATTTGAGGAGGAAGCTTTCTTT
j_gene: TRBJ2-6; abundance: once; v_gene: TRBV7-3; d_gene: TRBD1; CDR3aa: CASSPTGGAGANVLTF; CDR3nt: TGTGCCAGCAGCCCGACAGGGGGCGCTGGGGCCAACGTCCTGACTTTC
j_gene: TRBJ2-7; abundance: -; v_gene: TRBV25-1; d_gene: -; CDR3aa: CASSDSVWEQYF; CDR3nt: TGTGCCAGCAGTGATTCCGTCTGGGAGCAGTACTTC
j_gene: TRBJ1-2; abundance: -; v_gene: TRBV5-1; d_gene: -; CDR3aa: CASSWDILSNYGYTF; CDR3nt: TGCGCCAGCAGCTGGGACATCTTGTCTAACTATGGCTACACCTTC
j_gene: TRBJ2-7; abundance: -; v_gene: TRBV6-6; d_gene: -; CDR3aa: CASSYSVGITYEQYF; CDR3nt: TGTGCCAGCAGTTACTCGGTAGGCATTACCTACGAGCAGTACTTC
j_gene: TRBJ1-2; abundance: once; v_gene: TRBV2; d_gene: TRBD1; CDR3aa: CATDRDRRGYTF; CDR3nt: TGTGCCACCGACCGGGACAGGCGGGGCTACACCTTC
j_gene: TRBJ2-7; abundance: -; v_gene: TRBV5-1; d_gene: TRBD2; CDR3aa: CASSFMRSGRAFYEQYF; CDR3nt: TGCGCCAGCAGCTTTATGAGGAGCGGGAGGGCCTTCTACGAGCAGTACTTC
j_gene: TRBJ1-2; abundance: -; v_gene: TRBV14; d_gene: TRBD1; CDR3aa: CASRSDRVDGYTF; CDR3nt: TGTGCCAGCAGATCGGACAGGGTGGATGGCTACACCTTC
j_gene: TRBJ1-4; abundance: -; v_gene: TRBV7-9; d_gene: -; CDR3aa: CASRKSREKLFF; CDR3nt: TGTGCCAGCAGGAAGTCTCGGGAGAAACTGTTTTTT
j_gene: TRBJ2-7; abundance: -; v_gene: TRBV30; d_gene: TRBD2; CDR3aa: CAWSVRLAEGYEQYF; CDR3nt: TGTGCCTGGAGTGTACGGCTAGCGGAGGGTTACGAGCAGTACTTC
j_gene: TRBJ1-3; abundance: -; v_gene: TRBV19; d_gene: -; CDR3aa: CASSIFTGNTIYF; CDR3nt: TGTGCCAGTAGTATATTTACTGGAAACACCATATATTTT
j_gene: TRBJ2-7; abundance: -; v_gene: TRBV4-3; d_gene: -; CDR3aa: CASSHSYEQYF; CDR3nt: TGCGCCAGCAGCCATTCCTACGAGCAGTACTTC
j_gene: TRBJ1-2; abundance: -; v_gene: TRBV19; d_gene: -; CDR3aa: CASSTPDRYPGYTF; CDR3nt: TGTGCCAGTAGTACCCCTGACAGGTATCCTGGCTACACCTTC
j_gene: TRBJ1-3; abundance: -; v_gene: TRBV28; d_gene: -; CDR3aa: CASSLGGVSGNTIYF; CDR3nt: TGTGCCAGCAGTTTAGGGGGGGTATCGGGAAACACCATATATTTT
j_gene: TRBJ2-3; abundance: -; v_gene: TRBV7-6; d_gene: -; CDR3aa: CASSLRDTQYF; CDR3nt: TGTGCCAGCAGCTTAAGGGATACGCAGTATTTT